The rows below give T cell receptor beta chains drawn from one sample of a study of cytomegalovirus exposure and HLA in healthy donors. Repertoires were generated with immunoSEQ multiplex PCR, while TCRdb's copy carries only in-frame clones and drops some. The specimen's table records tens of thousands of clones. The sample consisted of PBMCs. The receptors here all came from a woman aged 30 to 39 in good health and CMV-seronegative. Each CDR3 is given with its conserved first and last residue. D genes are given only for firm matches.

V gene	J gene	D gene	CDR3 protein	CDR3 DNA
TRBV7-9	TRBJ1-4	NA	CASRGQTENEKLFF	TGTGCCAGCAGAGGACAGACCGAAAATGAAAAACTGTTTTTT
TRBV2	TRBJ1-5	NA	CASSTGDQPQHF	TGTGCCAGCAGTACGGGGGATCAGCCCCAGCATTTT
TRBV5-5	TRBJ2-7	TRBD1	CASSTDRGRYEQYF	TGTGCCAGCAGTACCGACAGGGGGCGATACGAGCAGTACTTC
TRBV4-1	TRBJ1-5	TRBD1	CASSQDAGDRANNQPQHF	TGCGCCAGCAGCCAAGATGCCGGAGACAGGGCAAATAATCAGCCCCAGCATTTT
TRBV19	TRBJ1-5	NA	CASSINRGGNQPQHF	TGTGCCAGTAGTATAAATCGGGGGGGCAATCAGCCCCAGCATTTT
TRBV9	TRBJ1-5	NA	CASSVPGELQPQHF	TGTGCCAGCAGCGTACCGGGGGAGCTTCAGCCCCAGCATTTT
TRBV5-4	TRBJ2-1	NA	CASSLGLISSYNEQFF	TGTGCCAGCAGTTTGGGTCTAATTAGCTCCTACAATGAGCAGTTCTTC
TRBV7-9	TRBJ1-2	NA	CASSFGSTASGGYTF	TGTGCCAGCAGCTTCGGCAGTACCGCCTCGGGTGGCTACACCTTC
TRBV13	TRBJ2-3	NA	CASRPEQRPTDTQYF	TGTGCCAGCAGACCCGAACAGCGGCCCACAGATACGCAGTATTTT
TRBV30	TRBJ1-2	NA	CAWSAPGVLGYTF	TGTGCCTGGAGTGCCCCCGGGGTCCTAGGCTACACCTTC
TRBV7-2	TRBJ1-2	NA	CASSPGVGGYTF	TGTGCCAGCAGCCCGGGGGTTGGTGGCTACACCTTC
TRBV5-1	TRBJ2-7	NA	CASSWGVARGLNAYEQYF	TGCGCCAGCAGCTGGGGGGTCGCGAGGGGCCTAAACGCCTACGAGCAGTACTTC
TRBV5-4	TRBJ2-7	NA	CASSLGVGGEQYF	TGTGCCAGCAGCTTAGGGGTCGGGGGAGAGCAGTACTTC
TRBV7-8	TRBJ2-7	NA	CASSLEQGPYEQYF	TGTGCCAGCAGCTTAGAACAGGGTCCCTACGAGCAGTACTTC
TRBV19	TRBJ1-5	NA	CASSMGLGVNQPQHF	TGTGCCAGTAGTATGGGTCTCGGGGTGAATCAGCCCCAGCATTTT
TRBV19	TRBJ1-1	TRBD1	CASRQGAGLTEAFF	TGTGCCAGTAGACAGGGGGCGGGATTAACTGAAGCTTTCTTT
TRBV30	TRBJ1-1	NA	CAWSPDSQAFF	TGTGCCTGGAGTCCGGACAGTCAAGCTTTCTTT
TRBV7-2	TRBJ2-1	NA	CASSIQPRGRQGSPNEQFF	TGTGCCAGCAGCATACAGCCCAGAGGTCGGCAGGGCTCCCCCAATGAGCAGTTCTTC
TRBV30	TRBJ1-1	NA	CAWSAAARGTEAFF	TGTGCCTGGAGTGCGGCTGCGCGCGGGACTGAAGCTTTCTTT
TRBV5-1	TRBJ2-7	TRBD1	CASSPGTGGFYEQYF	TGCGCCAGCAGCCCCGGGACAGGGGGCTTCTACGAGCAGTACTTC
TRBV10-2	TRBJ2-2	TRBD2	CASSDPAGGRPGELFF	TGCGCCAGCAGTGACCCAGCGGGAGGTCGGCCCGGGGAGCTGTTTTTT
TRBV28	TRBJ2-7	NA	CASSLPGTLAYEQYF	TGTGCCAGCAGTTTACCCGGGACACTTGCCTACGAGCAGTACTTC
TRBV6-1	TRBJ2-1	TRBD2	CASSDPSLAGGGNEQFF	TGTGCCAGCAGTGACCCGTCACTAGCGGGAGGAGGAAATGAGCAGTTCTTC
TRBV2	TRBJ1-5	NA	CASSEQGFSNQPQHF	TGTGCCAGCAGTGAACAGGGATTTAGCAATCAGCCCCAGCATTTT
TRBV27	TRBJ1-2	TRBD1	CASSSNDRAYGYTF	TGTGCCAGCAGTTCAAACGACAGGGCCTATGGCTACACCTTC
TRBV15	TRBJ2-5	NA	CATSGGHSQETQYF	TGTGCCACCAGCGGGGGACACTCGCAAGAGACCCAGTACTTC
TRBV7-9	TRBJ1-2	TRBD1	CASSLTQGAYGYTF	TGTGCCAGCAGCCTAACTCAGGGGGCTTATGGCTACACCTTC
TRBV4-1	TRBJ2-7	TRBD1	CASSQETGGRGEQYF	TGCGCCAGCAGCCAAGAAACAGGGGGCAGAGGCGAGCAGTACTTC
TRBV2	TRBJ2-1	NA	CASSDVEQFF	TGTGCCAGCAGTGACGTGGAGCAGTTCTTC